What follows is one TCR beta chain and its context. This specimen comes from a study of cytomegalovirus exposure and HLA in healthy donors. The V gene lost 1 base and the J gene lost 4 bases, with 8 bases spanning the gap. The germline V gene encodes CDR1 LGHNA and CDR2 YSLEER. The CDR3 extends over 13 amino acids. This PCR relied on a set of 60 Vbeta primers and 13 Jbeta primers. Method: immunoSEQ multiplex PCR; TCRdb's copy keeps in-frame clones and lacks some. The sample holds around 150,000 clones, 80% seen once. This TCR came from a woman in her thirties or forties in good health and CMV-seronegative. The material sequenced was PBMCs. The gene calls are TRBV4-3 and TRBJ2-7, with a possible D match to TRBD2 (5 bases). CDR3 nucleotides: TGCGCCAGCAGCCAAGCCCGGGGTTACGAGCAGTACTTC. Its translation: CASSQARGYEQYF.